This TCR beta chain is drawn from a study of T-cell reconstitution after alpha-beta-depleted transplantation in children. This clonotype was seen a handful of times. The antigen remains unidentified. The TCRbeta library was prepared with unique molecular identifiers. TCRdb recomputed calls from the PCR reads with MiXCR, one row per CDR3 protein. The data contain about 980,000 distinct CDR3 sequences, roughly 29% of them seen just once; the ten biggest clones take up approximately 30%. Study-level findings and limits: By one year post-transplant, T-cell counts and diversity largely arose from T cells that were newly produced.

V gave up 5 bases and J gave up 4 bases, with 17 bases separating them. This CDR3 contains 14 residues. The germline V gene encodes CDR1 SQVTM and CDR2 ANQGSEA. The source of this sequence is a boy younger than two who had a stem cell transplant for SCID, so the T cells may come from the graft donor. The chain recombines TRBV29-1 with TRBJ1-1, with D unresolved. The sample in question was PBMCs, mostly from graft donor cells, obtained 360 days after TCRalphabeta/CD19-depleted stem cell transplant. The CDR3 spells CSVKSNLAGTEAFF. CDR3 in DNA: TGCAGCGTTAAGAGTAATTTGGCGGGCACTGAAGCTTTCTTT.